This T cell receptor beta chain was sequenced in a study of blood T cell repertoires in COVID-19. Study-level information: Acute-phase and convalescent COVID-19 samples originated in the United States, Italy and Spain. The cDNA or gDNA used as material had been derived from T cells, B-cell-depleted T cells, or PBMCs.

As originally analysed: Quantification of nucleated cells was approximated via reference gene primer amplification. Assay: immunoSEQ multiplex PCR; the TCRdb copy retains only in-frame clones and omits some. That table gives V, J and clone size, and the DNA gave D and trimming. The data show approximately 22,000 clones, approximately 90% seen once. Sequencing was done on a sample of peripheral blood. The receptor comes from a man between 65 and 85 years old with active COVID-19.

CDR3 region: CASSLEPLAGGRTDTQYF. The CDR3 DNA sequence: TGTGCCAGCAGCTTAGAGCCCCTAGCGGGGGGGCGGACAGATACGCAGTATTTT. The chain joins TRBV7-2 to TRBJ2-3; 12 nucleotides align to TRBD2. The CDR3 is 18 amino acids. Germline V gene sequence: CDR1 SGHTA, CDR2 FQGNSA. After removal of 1 base from V and 3 bases from J, the junction contained 8 bases not matched to a gene. Supplemented by reference TRBV7-2 and TRBJ2-3, the full variable domain reads GAGVSQSPSNKVTEKGKDVELRCDPISGHTALYWYRQSLGQGLEFLIYFQGNSAPDKSGLPSDRFSAERTGGSVSTLTIQRTQQEDSAVYLCASSLEPLAGGRTDTQYFGPGTRLTVL.